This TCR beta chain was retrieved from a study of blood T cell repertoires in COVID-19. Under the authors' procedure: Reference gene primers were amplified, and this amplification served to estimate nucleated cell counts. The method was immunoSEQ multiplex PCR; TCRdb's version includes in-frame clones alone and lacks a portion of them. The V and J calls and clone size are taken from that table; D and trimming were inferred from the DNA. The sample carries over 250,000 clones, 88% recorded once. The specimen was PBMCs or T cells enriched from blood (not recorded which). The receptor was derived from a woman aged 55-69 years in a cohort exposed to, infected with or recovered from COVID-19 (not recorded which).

CDR3 DNA sequence: TGTGCCAGCAGCGGGACAGGGACTAACTTGAGGGAGCTGGAAGAGACCCAGTACTTC. This gives the protein CASSGTGTNLRELEETQYF. The V gene is TRBV12-1, the J gene TRBJ2-5; the table's D call TRBD1 went unverified against the DNA. TRBV12-1 is assigned pseudogene status. The CDR3 extends over 19 amino acids.